One and the same sample provided the 21 T cell receptor beta chains below, sequenced in a study of post-analysis software for immune sequencing data. Study-level findings and limits: Elevated frequency relative to controls characterized about 5 TRBV segments in patients, TRBV5-6, TRBV5-1 and TRBV20-1 among them.

Their antigens are not known. Researchers reported that TCR beta cDNA libraries carried unique molecular identifiers. TCRdb re-analysed the PCR reads in MiXCR, keeping a single row per CDR3 protein. Among around 200,000 distinct CDR3 sequences listed, approximately 29% were seen once. The sample comprised blood. These TCRs come from a girl aged 2-17 years with multiple sclerosis.

Concerning this clonotype itself: A junction boundary mismatches the germline segment, possibly from a read error. V and J are TRBV5-1 and TRBJ2-2; 14 nucleotides match TRBD2. Per the germline V gene, CDR1 is SGHRS and CDR2 is YFSETQ. The CDR3 is 16 residues long. CDR3 bases: TGCGCCAGCAGCTCCGACGGGACTAGCGGGGGCGGGGAGCGGTTTTTT. It encodes CASSSDGTSGGGERFF. Supplemented by reference TRBV5-1 and TRBJ2-2, the full variable domain reads KAGVTQTPRYLIKTRGQQVTLSCSPISGHRSVSWYQQTPGQGLQFLFEYFSETQRNKGNFPGRFSGRQFSNSRSEMNVSTLELGDSALYLCASSSDGTSGGGERFFGEGSRLTVL.

For this clonotype: The junction departs from germline at one end; a sequencing error may be responsible. V usage is TRBV5-1 and J usage is TRBJ2-3, with 10 bases lining up with TRBD1. The CDR3 consists of 15 residues. Per the germline V gene, CDR1 is SGHRS and CDR2 is YFSETQ. CDR3 amino acids: CASSLRDRGVDTRYF. As DNA, the CDR3 is TGCGCCAGCAGCCTCCGGGACAGGGGAGTAGATACGCGGTATTTT.

There are many counts of this clonotype. The chain joins TRBV7-9 to TRBJ2-7; D might be TRBD1 (7 bases). Trimming stripped 4 bases from V and 3 bases from J, with 22 bases between. Germline-derived CDR1 and CDR2 are SEHNR and FQNEAQ (reference sequence). The CDR3 consists of 17 residues. The chain's CDR3 is CASSSLGRGQDYYEQYF. CDR3 DNA sequence: TGTGCCAGCAGCTCCTTGGGACGCGGACAGGACTACTACGAGCAGTACTTC. The full variable domain, completed using reference TRBV7-9 and TRBJ2-7, is DTGVSQNPRHKITKRGQNVTFRCDPISEHNRLYWYRQTLGQGPEFLTYFQNEAQLEKSRLLSDRFSAERPKGSFSTLEIQRTEQGDSAMYLCASSSLGRGQDYYEQYFGPGTRLTVT.

This clonotype was seen ten or more times. V gene TRBV5-1 combines with J gene TRBJ2-7; TRBD1 matches 7 bases. The junction had 9 bases not matched to a gene; V was cut back by 0 bases and J by 0 bases. The CDR3 runs 17 residues. Germline CDR1 reads SGHRS; CDR2 reads YFSETQ. The CDR3 protein is CASSLADRVPYSYEQYF. In nucleotides, the CDR3 is TGCGCCAGCAGCTTGGCCGACAGGGTCCCTTACTCCTACGAGCAGTACTTC.

About this clonotype: This could be a read error, since a much larger clone is one nucleotide away. The chain has TRBV3-1 and TRBJ2-7; D is tentatively TRBD1 or TRBD2 (5 bases each). The germline V gene has CDR1 LGHDT and CDR2 YNNKEL (reference sequence). This CDR3 spans 15 amino acids. The V and J ends lost 1 base and 4 bases respectively, with 14 bases between them. The DNA of the CDR3 is TGTGCCAGCAGCCAAGCAACCTCAGAGGGGTACGAGCAGTACTTC. It specifies CASSQATSEGYEQYF.

This clonotype has a handful of counts. The rearrangement joins TRBV6-1 to TRBJ2-4, with TRBD2 identical over 7 bases. The CDR3 is 15 residues long. Germline values: CDR1 MNHNS, CDR2 SASEGT. Unmatched junction bases numbered 18, after V lost 4 bases and J lost 15 bases. The CDR3 reads CASSGTSSLFMGLYF. The CDR3 nucleotides are TGTGCCAGCAGTGGGACTAGTTCCCTATTTATGGGTCTGTACTTC.

About this clonotype itself: One base away lies a much larger clone, so this may be a sequencing read error. The rearrangement uses TRBV12-3 or TRBV12-4 and TRBJ2-7, with D unresolved. The CDR3 is made up of 13 amino acids. The V end was cut by 6 bases, the J end by 6 bases, with 15 bases between. The CDR3 DNA reads TGTGCCAGCAGGTTATATACGACCACCGAGCAGTACTTC. It specifies CASRLYTTTEQYF.

CDR3 sequence (DNA): TGTGCCAGCAGTTCCACGACTAGCGGGAGGGAAGAGACCCAGTACTTC. Protein sequence: CASSSTTSGREETQYF. V and J are TRBV6-5 and TRBJ2-5, with 14 positions matching TRBD2. The germline CDR1 and CDR2 sequences are MNHEY and SVGAGI. Trimming took 4 bases from V and 3 from J; bases not matched to a gene: 4. This CDR3 spans 16 amino acids.

To note about this clonotype: A much larger clone is a single base away; this may be a read error. V usage is TRBV18 and J usage is TRBJ1-4; D unclear. The CDR3 loop spans 14 amino acids. Germline V lookup: CDR1 KGHSH, CDR2 LQKENI. The DNA of the CDR3 is TGTGCCAGCTCACTTGGATCCACTAATGGAAAACTGTTTTTT. Translated: CASSLGSTNGKLFF.

This chain uses TRBV20-1 with TRBJ1-2; D perhaps matches TRBD1 (6 bases). The CDR3 is 15 residues long. V lost 0 bases to trimming and J lost 5 bases, with 16 bases between them. Germline values: CDR1 DFQATT, CDR2 SNEGSKA (reference sequence). The CDR3 protein is CSARDPTGIWYGYTF. DNA for the CDR3: TGCAGTGCTAGAGACCCCACAGGGATATGGTATGGCTACACCTTC.

In this sample, this clonotype turned up a few times. This sequence joins TRBV7-2 and TRBJ2-1; 7 bases line up with TRBD2. This CDR3 is built from 14 residues. The germline V gene encodes CDR1 SGHTA and CDR2 FQGNSA. V lost 2 bases to trimming and J lost 10 bases; unmatched junction nucleotides: 8. This CDR3 reads CASSLHGLVGEQFF. The CDR3 bases are TGTGCCAGCAGCTTACACGGACTAGTCGGGGAGCAGTTCTTC.

About this clonotype: Just one base apart from a much larger clone, this may be a read error. The rearrangement uses TRBV6-5 and TRBJ1-2, with 11 bases identical to TRBD1. The CDR3 has 14 amino acids. The germline gives CDR1 MNHEY, CDR2 SVGAGI. The CDR3 nucleotides are TGTGCCAGCAGTTACAGGACAGGGGGCATTGGCCACACCTTC. It codes for CASSYRTGGIGHTF.

This clonotype was seen repeatedly, ten times or more. The chain uses TRBV20-1 and TRBJ2-7; 10 bases map to TRBD1. Germline CDR1 DFQATT, CDR2 SNEGSKA (reference sequence). This CDR3 region has 14 residues. V lost 6 bases and J lost 5; bases outside the gene matches: 10. CDR3 coding DNA: TGCAGTGCCGCGTCCGGGACAGGGGTCGACGAGCAGTACTTC. Amino acid sequence: CSAASGTGVDEQYF.

Turning to this clonotype: The junction and the germline gene differ at one end; a read error may be behind it. The CDR3 region has the DNA TGTGCCAGCAGCTTAGACAGCAATAATTCACCCCCCCACTTT. Protein sequence: CASSLDSNNSPPHF. V gene TRBV7-9 combines with J gene TRBJ1-6; D not certain. Germline CDR1 reads SEHNR; CDR2 reads FQNEAQ (reference sequence). The CDR3 runs to 14 residues.

There are many counts of this clonotype. V gene TRBV5-6 combines with J gene TRBJ2-1; D remains ambiguous. Trimming took off 1 base at V and 6 bases at J, with 5 bases between the two ends. The CDR3 consists of 12 residues. Germline V gives CDR1 SGHDT, CDR2 YYEEEE. CDR3 in DNA: TGTGCCAGCAGCTTGTATACCAATGAGCAGTTCTTC. Amino acids: CASSLYTNEQFF. The full variable domain, its missing parts supplied by reference TRBV5-6 and TRBJ2-1, is DAGVTQSPTHLIKTRGQQVTLRCSPKSGHDTVSWYQQALGQGPQFIFQYYEEEERQRGNFPDRFSGHQFPNYSSELNVNALLLGDSALYLCASSLYTNEQFFGPGTRLTVL.

This clonotype came up many times. The chain joins TRBV20-1 to TRBJ2-1; 7 nucleotides line up with TRBD2. There are 12 residues in the CDR3. Losses at the gene ends were 2 bases for V and 9 bases for J; bases not matched to a gene: 4. The germline CDR1 and CDR2 sequences are DFQATT and SNEGSKA (reference sequence). In DNA, the CDR3 is TGCAGTGCTAGAACGCGGGGGTTTGAGCAGTTCTTC. It translates to CSARTRGFEQFF.

This rearrangement joins TRBV10-2 to TRBJ1-2; 11 bases line up with TRBD1. The CDR3 covers 16 residues. Losses at the gene ends were 6 bases for V and 3 bases for J; bases not matched to a gene: 9. Germline CDR1 is WSHSY and CDR2 is SAAADI. CDR3 region: CASRTLPGQGDYGYTF. The DNA for the CDR3 is TGCGCCAGCAGAACACTCCCGGGACAGGGGGACTATGGCTACACCTTC.

The V gene is TRBV12-3 or TRBV12-4, the J gene TRBJ1-1; D gene uncertain. The CDR3 is 16 residues long. The V gene lost 5 bases and the J gene lost 1 base, with 17 bases spanning the gap. CDR3 amino acids: CASSDGRGPWNTEAFF. CDR3 coding DNA: TGTGCCAGCAGTGATGGCAGAGGGCCTTGGAACACTGAAGCTTTCTTT.

The table lists this clonotype with a few counts. The V gene is TRBV6-2 or TRBV6-3, the J gene TRBJ2-4, with D perhaps given as TRBD1 or TRBD2 (6 bases each). Germline CDR1 is MNHEY and CDR2 is SVGEGT. V dropped 0 bases and J dropped 2 bases, with 11 bases sitting between them. The CDR3 runs 16 residues. The CDR3 spells CASSYSGGASKNIQYF. CDR3 sequence (DNA): TGTGCCAGCAGTTACTCGGGGGGCGCGTCCAAAAACATTCAGTACTTC.

This clonotype was found a few times. This sequence joins TRBV20-1 and TRBJ1-2; weak D call: TRBD1 (6 bases). Germline CDR1 is DFQATT and CDR2 is SNEGSKA (reference sequence). Trimming left V 4 bases short and J 4 bases short, with 16 bases between. This CDR3 has 14 residues. The CDR3 bases are TGCAGTGCTACTGAAAGACAGGAGGGCTATGGCTACACCTTC. It specifies CSATERQEGYGYTF.

This clonotype was observed at least ten times. The chain combines TRBV28 with TRBJ2-3; D unresolved. This CDR3 comprises 15 residues. V was pared by 1 base and J by 1 base, with 9 bases between. Germline V gene sequence: CDR1 MDHEN, CDR2 SYDVKM. CDR3 region: CASSLLEYRTDTQYF. As DNA, the CDR3 is TGTGCCAGCAGTTTATTAGAATACCGCACAGATACGCAGTATTTT.